A selection of T cell receptor beta chains follows, all from one sample in a study of T cell responses to AZD1222 COVID-19 vaccine. TCRdb keeps only in-frame clones here, not all; method: immunoSEQ multiplex PCR. The table has approximately 150,000 clones, 90% to 95% seen once; the top ten hold more than 10%. The sequenced sample was peripheral blood, obtained after recovery from COVID-19. The receptor set was obtained from an adult who had recovered from COVID-19. The CDR3 runs from the conserved cysteine through the conserved F or W. Expanded clones get a size class; other rows say once, few or many, or leave the size out.

j_call clone_size v_call cdr3_aa
TRBJ2-1 - TRBV7-9 CASSGDSYNEQFF
TRBJ1-4 - TRBV28 CASRRGRDNEKLFF
TRBJ1-3 once TRBV28 CASSLQGNTIYF
TRBJ2-1 - TRBV10-1 CASSEGGRGSYNEQFF
TRBJ2-7 - TRBV6-8 CASSTGGGLGSCEQYF
TRBJ2-1 - TRBV5-1 CASSPSPGHPGGEQFF
TRBJ1-2 - TRBV19 CASRFDRGRDYGYTF
TRBJ1-1 - TRBV18 CASSYLRTETGTEAFF
TRBJ2-3 - TRBV4-1 CASSQGRAGLPTDTQYF
TRBJ2-7 once TRBV29-1 CSVELLAGTSSYEQYF
TRBJ1-2 - TRBV6-5 CASREGSGYGYTF
TRBJ2-7 once TRBV28 CASRNPRDEQYF
TRBJ2-1 - TRBV2 CASSVGSGQFF
TRBJ1-6 - TRBV7-3 CASSLGAGQGSPLHF
TRBJ1-2 - TRBV30 CAWSRQAGGYTF
TRBJ2-5 - TRBV3-1/TRBV3-2 CASSLRSGRQETQYF
TRBJ2-5 - TRBV3-1/TRBV3-2 CASSRRTGLASQETQYF
TRBJ2-7 - TRBV27 CASSLGRTSSSYEQYF
TRBJ1-2 - TRBV14 CASSQDPPRGGYTF
TRBJ1-6 - TRBV6-1 CASSELGTQNSPLHF
TRBJ2-2 once TRBV4-1 CASSHNTRDYTGELFF
TRBJ2-5 - TRBV30 CAWRKAVARTQYF
TRBJ2-7 - TRBV23-1 CASRPRDRSYEQYF
TRBJ1-1 - TRBV28 CASRTTGQGAFF
TRBJ1-5 once TRBV7-9 CASSPAGGPHQPQHF
TRBJ1-1 - TRBV28 CASREGVGAFF
TRBJ2-7 - TRBV19 CASRLAGRYEQYF
TRBJ2-4 - TRBV3-1/TRBV3-2 CASSQGGLAKNIQYF
TRBJ2-2 - TRBV19 CASSKGQGPNTGELFF